This TCR beta chain stems from a study of response to subunit inactivated influenza vaccine. TCRdb re-called the RT-PCR reads through MiXCR, storing one row per CDR3 protein. The table has 500,000 to 550,000 distinct CDR3 sequences, 6.5% to 8% seen once; the top ten hold 10% to 15%. This CDR3 region has 15 residues. Between the trimmed V and J ends, which lost 2 bases and 10 bases, there was a span of 19 bases. Germline-derived CDR1 and CDR2 are SGHRS and YFSETQ. The table lists this clonotype with many counts. Its antigen is not known. Study outcomes and limitations: Each seasonal influenza vaccination recruits few new T cells, the authors suggested.

Sequenced here: PBMCs from blood, sampled approximately 25 months after vaccination. The chain is built from TRBV5-1 and TRBJ2-1, with D possibly called TRBD1 or TRBD2 (5 bases each). This receptor was identified in a man between 50 and 69 years old who received an inactivated influenza vaccine. CDR3 in amino acids: CASSFFRDPGSEQFF. Here the CDR3 DNA reads TGCGCCAGCAGCTTTTTCCGGGACCCAGGCAGCGAGCAGTTCTTC.